These T cell receptor beta chains were read from a single sample in a study of early T cells in non-severe SARS-CoV-2 infection. TCRdb re-called the 5' RACE reads with MiXCR, one entry per CDR3 protein. In the table there are about 80,000 distinct CDR3 sequences, about 12% of which are singletons. The sequencing sample was made of whole blood. The receptors derive from an adult who was a healthcare worker with PCR-confirmed SARS-CoV-2 infection or an uninfected control (not recorded which). CDR3s include the opening cysteine and the closing phenylalanine or tryptophan. The order of the fields is CDR3 protein, J gene, D gene, V gene. A D gene is named only where the DNA matches it firmly.

CDR3: CASSPEVGGSSGNTIYF
J: TRBJ1-3
D: .
V: TRBV5-1

CDR3: CASSRGQGRTGELFF
J: TRBJ2-2
D: TRBD1
V: TRBV7-9

CDR3: CASSLDRGTSGRGNEQYF
J: TRBJ2-7
D: TRBD2
V: TRBV11-2

CDR3: CASGNKNIQYF
J: TRBJ2-4
D: .
V: TRBV25-1

CDR3: CASSYGPGNTEAFF
J: TRBJ1-1
D: .
V: TRBV6-6

CDR3: CASRNTTDRLEGNIQYF
J: TRBJ2-4
D: .
V: TRBV12-2

CDR3: CASSLGTGGIPIYF
J: TRBJ1-3
D: TRBD1
V: TRBV7-6

CDR3: CASSGVGTTNLYF
J: TRBJ2-4
D: .
V: TRBV2

CDR3: CASSLESGGPPLHF
J: TRBJ1-6
D: .
V: TRBV12-3/TRBV12-4

CDR3: CSVDFGTGTYEQYF
J: TRBJ2-7
D: TRBD1
V: TRBV29-1

CDR3: CSVDPSSGRVSEQFF
J: TRBJ2-1
D: TRBD2
V: TRBV29-1

CDR3: CASSPTSGGAAGELFF
J: TRBJ2-2
D: TRBD2
V: TRBV2

CDR3: CASSNGVNYGYTF
J: TRBJ1-2
D: .
V: TRBV18

CDR3: CASSPSLQSNGYTF
J: TRBJ1-2
D: .
V: TRBV7-3

CDR3: CACTGSYEQYF
J: TRBJ2-7
D: .
V: TRBV30

CDR3: CASSQLGLAGNEQFF
J: TRBJ2-1
D: TRBD2
V: TRBV3-1

CDR3: CSASNGGATYEQYF
J: TRBJ2-7
D: .
V: TRBV20-1

CDR3: CASRVDRTGPGYGYTF
J: TRBJ1-2
D: TRBD1
V: TRBV2

CDR3: CASSYGVRSYNEQFF
J: TRBJ2-1
D: .
V: TRBV6-5

CDR3: CASRGDGFSYNEQFF
J: TRBJ2-1
D: .
V: TRBV5-1

CDR3: CSTRGSVGTEAFF
J: TRBJ1-1
D: .
V: TRBV20-1

CDR3: CASSLLRNTGELFF
J: TRBJ2-2
D: .
V: TRBV12-3/TRBV12-4

CDR3: CASSGSRVGDTQYF
J: TRBJ2-3
D: .
V: TRBV2

CDR3: CASSLLADVYNEQFF
J: TRBJ2-1
D: TRBD2
V: TRBV7-3

CDR3: CASSLAPLGDTQYF
J: TRBJ2-3
D: .
V: TRBV7-8

CDR3: CSVEDWRGTGDTQYF
J: TRBJ2-3
D: .
V: TRBV29-1

CDR3: CSVLANLGRNTQYF
J: TRBJ2-3
D: .
V: TRBV29-1

CDR3: CASSYAGQGNSGYTF
J: TRBJ1-2
D: .
V: TRBV6-5

CDR3: CASSSERSAYGYTF
J: TRBJ1-2
D: .
V: TRBV12-3/TRBV12-4

CDR3: CASSLIRSGSSYNEQFF
J: TRBJ2-1
D: .
V: TRBV11-2